This T cell receptor (beta chain) appears in the sequencing data of a study of CD8 T cells in Susac syndrome. Details on this clonotype: Its antigen is unknown.

Study-wide results and caveats: The TCR sequencing and HLA analysis in the study involved a relatively small number of individuals, as the study acknowledged.

An amount of RNA that ranged from roughly 0.5 to 1 ug was reverse transcribed with random hexamers. A multiplex approach, immunoSEQ multiplex PCR, amplified TCR beta CDR3 across 54 Vbeta and 13 Jbeta. Each CDR3 protein is one row after TCRdb ran MiXCR on the immunoSEQ multiplex PCR reads. The table includes 150,000 to 200,000 distinct CDR3 sequences, roughly 94% detected once. Purification of the CD8+ and CD4+ T cells relied on negative isolation, and TEMRA cells underwent FACS enrichment. Sequencing used CD4+ T cells from PBMCs. This TCR derives from a human donor with multiple sclerosis.

The CDR3 sequence is CAIKGAEDEQYF. The CDR3, as DNA: TGTGCCATCAAGGGGGCGGAGGACGAGCAGTACTTC. The V call is TRBV10-3, the J call TRBJ2-7; TRBD1 matches 7 bases. This CDR3 region has 12 residues. V was clipped by 7 bases and J by 5 bases; unmatched bases: 5. Germline assignment: CDR1 ENHRY and CDR2 SYGVKD.